These 2 T cell receptor beta chains were sequenced from one sample in a study of blood T cell repertoires in COVID-19. Measured with immunoSEQ multiplex PCR; TCRdb has only the in-frame clones, and not every one. The sample lists approximately 240,000 clones, about 90% occurring once. Sequences were obtained from peripheral blood. The receptor set was obtained from a man aged 25 to 40 with COVID-19, enrolled during active disease.

J is TRBJ1-5 and V is TRBV6-5; 8 bases are a match to TRBD1. This CDR3 has 15 residues. The V and J ends lost 7 bases and 7 bases, in that order; junction bases with no gene match: 12. The germline gives CDR1 MNHEY, CDR2 SVGAGI. The CDR3 sequence is CASNEDRVRGQPQHF. Here the CDR3 DNA reads TGTGCCAGCAACGAGGACAGGGTAAGAGGGCAGCCCCAGCATTTT.

For the CDR3, the DNA is TGTGCCAGCAGCTTAGTTCAGGGGATTCGCGCCGGGGAGCTGTTTTTT. It specifies CASSLVQGIRAGELFF. The chain has TRBV7-6 and TRBJ2-2, with D tentatively TRBD1 (6 bases). Trimming pared 1 base from V and 6 bases from J, leaving 15 bases between. CDR1 SGHVS and CDR2 FNYEAQ come from the germline V gene. The length of the CDR3 is 16 residues.